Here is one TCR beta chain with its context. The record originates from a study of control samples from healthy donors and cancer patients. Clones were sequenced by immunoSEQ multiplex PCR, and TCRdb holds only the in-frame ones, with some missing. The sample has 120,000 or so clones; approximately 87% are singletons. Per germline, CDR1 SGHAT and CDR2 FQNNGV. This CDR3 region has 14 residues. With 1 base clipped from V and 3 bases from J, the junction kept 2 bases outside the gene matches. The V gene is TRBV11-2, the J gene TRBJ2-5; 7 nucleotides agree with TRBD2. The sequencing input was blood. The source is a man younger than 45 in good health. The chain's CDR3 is CASSLGTREETQYF. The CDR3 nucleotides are TGTGCCAGCAGCTTAGGGACTAGGGAAGAGACCCAGTACTTC.